A selection of T cell receptor beta chains follows, all from one sample in a study of CD4 T cells in relation to SARS-CoV-2 and coronaviruses. The assay was immunoSEQ multiplex PCR, and TCRdb's table has in-frame clones only and misses some. The sample shows about 29,000 clones, over 65% of them seen only once. These receptors are not linked to any known antigen. The sequenced sample was CD4+ T cells from PBMCs, cultured in vitro. The receptors originated from a human donor in good health. Both conserved end residues are part of each CDR3. A D gene is named only where the DNA matches it firmly. Some rows have no size entry. The others give once, few or many, or a class for an expanded clone.

.	once	TRBV19	TRBJ2-3	CASSIAPSETTDTQYF	TGTGCCAGTAGTATAGCCCCTAGCGAAACCACAGATACGCAGTATTTT
.	.	TRBV7-2	TRBJ1-2	CASSLGGYGYTF	TGTGCCAGCAGCTTAGGGGGCTATGGCTACACCTTC
.	.	TRBV7-2	TRBJ2-3	CASSLYQNTQYF	TGTGCCAGCAGCCTTTACCAAAATACGCAGTATTTT
.	.	TRBV18	TRBJ1-3	CASSPDIWDSGNTIYF	TGTGCCAGCTCACCGGACATCTGGGACTCTGGAAACACCATATATTTT
TRBD1	.	TRBV19	TRBJ1-3	CASSIGGRGHGNTIYF	TGTGCCAGTAGTATCGGGGGCAGGGGGCATGGAAACACCATATATTTT
.	once	TRBV4-2	TRBJ2-1	CASSQVGTYNEQFF	TGTGCCAGCAGCCAAGTAGGGACCTACAATGAGCAGTTCTTC
.	.	TRBV28	TRBJ2-7	CASREHGAAREQYF	TGTGCCAGCAGAGAGCACGGAGCGGCCAGGGAGCAGTACTTC
TRBD1	.	TRBV18	TRBJ2-6	CASSPLGTGQTSGANVLTF	TGTGCCAGCTCACCACTTGGGACGGGACAGACCTCTGGGGCCAACGTCCTGACTTTC
.	.	TRBV9	TRBJ1-5	CASSEQGQDQPQHF	TGTGCCAGCAGCGAACAGGGTCAGGATCAGCCCCAGCATTTT
.	.	TRBV6-6	TRBJ2-7	CASSEGTLVSYEQYF	TGTGCCAGCAGTGAGGGGACTTTGGTCTCCTACGAGCAGTACTTC
TRBD2	.	TRBV27	TRBJ2-2	CASSLYTSGSKGTGELFF	TGTGCCAGCAGTTTATATACTAGCGGGAGCAAGGGCACCGGGGAGCTGTTTTTT
.	few	TRBV25-1	TRBJ1-2	CASSDQGPNYGYTF	TGTGCCAGCAGTGACCAGGGCCCTAACTATGGCTACACCTTC
TRBD2	.	TRBV29-1	TRBJ2-7	CSVGTSGGSYEQYF	TGCAGCGTAGGGACTAGCGGGGGATCCTACGAGCAGTACTTC
.	.	TRBV7-8	TRBJ2-7	CASSLVMAPYEQYF	TGTGCCAGCAGCCTAGTGATGGCGCCCTACGAGCAGTACTTC
.	.	TRBV27	TRBJ1-1	CASSTFLQGNTEAFF	TGTGCCAGCAGCACGTTCTTGCAGGGCAACACTGAAGCTTTCTTT
.	.	TRBV5-1	TRBJ2-1	CASSPLEGAGNEQFF	TGCGCCAGCAGCCCACTAGAAGGGGCTGGTAATGAGCAGTTCTTC
.	few	TRBV5-1	TRBJ2-3	CASSFPRTDTQYF	TGCGCCAGCAGCTTCCCCCGCACAGATACGCAGTATTTT
.	.	TRBV6-5	TRBJ1-6	CASSYLGLYSPLHF	TGTGCCAGCAGTTACTTAGGACTCTATTCACCCCTCCACTTT
.	.	TRBV5-1	TRBJ2-5	CASSLPQTGWGQETQYF	TGCGCCAGCAGCCTTCCCCAGACAGGCTGGGGGCAAGAGACCCAGTACTTC
.	once	TRBV12-3/TRBV12-4	TRBJ1-1	CASRLRETEAFF	TGTGCCAGCAGACTAAGAGAAACTGAAGCTTTCTTT
.	.	TRBV18	TRBJ1-2	CASSPEAYGYTF	TGTGCCAGCTCACCCGAAGCATATGGCTACACCTTC
TRBD1	.	TRBV6-7	TRBJ1-1	CASSYSKQGGNTEAFF	TGTGCCAGCAGTTACTCGAAACAGGGGGGGAACACTGAAGCTTTCTTT
.	.	TRBV11-2	TRBJ1-2	CASSLTGQNYGYTF	TGTGCCAGCAGCTTGACGGGGCAGAACTATGGCTACACCTTC
TRBD2	.	TRBV5-8	TRBJ2-1	CASSHGGLAGGYEQFF	TGTGCCAGCAGCCATGGGGGACTAGCGGGAGGGTATGAGCAGTTCTTC
TRBD1	once	TRBV4-3	TRBJ1-2	CASSQPGQGVGYTF	TGCGCCAGCAGCCAACCGGGACAGGGTGTTGGCTACACCTTC
.	.	TRBV6-5	TRBJ1-2	CASSYGLTTYGYTF	TGTGCCAGCAGTTACGGACTCACGACCTATGGCTACACCTTC
.	.	TRBV10-3	TRBJ2-3	CAIRVGGGATDTQYF	TGTGCCATCAGGGTAGGGGGGGGCGCCACAGATACGCAGTATTTT
.	.	TRBV18	TRBJ1-3	CASSPDSSGNTIYF	TGTGCCAGCTCGCCGGACAGCTCTGGAAACACCATATATTTT
TRBD1	.	TRBV7-3	TRBJ1-2	CASSPGQGGDYGYTF	TGTGCCAGCAGCCCTGGACAGGGGGGGGACTATGGCTACACCTTC
.	.	TRBV10-3	TRBJ2-1	CAISSQDPLPRAEQFF	TGTGCCATCAGCTCCCAGGATCCTCTCCCCCGGGCTGAGCAGTTCTTC
TRBD2	.	TRBV27	TRBJ2-1	CASGFPYAGAFNEQFF	TGTGCCAGCGGATTCCCGTATGCGGGAGCTTTTAATGAGCAGTTCTTC
.	.	TRBV12-3/TRBV12-4	TRBJ1-2	CASSLLGFYGYTF	TGTGCCAGCAGTTTATTGGGTTTTTATGGCTACACCTTC
.	.	TRBV20-1	TRBJ2-4	CSAASDIQYF	TGCAGTGCCGCTTCGGACATTCAGTACTTC
.	few	TRBV7-6	TRBJ2-5	CASSLDLVSGDQETQYF	TGTGCCAGCAGCTTAGACCTAGTGTCGGGGGATCAAGAGACCCAGTACTTC
.	.	TRBV12-3/TRBV12-4	TRBJ2-7	CASSTGSAYEQYF	TGTGCCAGCAGCACAGGGTCCGCCTACGAGCAGTACTTC
.	once	TRBV12-3/TRBV12-4	TRBJ1-2	CASSGAGYGYTF	TGTGCCTCCTCGGGGGCTGGCTATGGCTACACCTTC
.	.	TRBV2	TRBJ1-2	CASSERTWGENYGYTF	TGTGCCAGCAGTGAAAGAACGTGGGGGGAGAACTATGGCTACACCTTC
.	.	TRBV30	TRBJ1-3	CAWSVLAYSGNTIYF	TGTGCCTGGAGTGTACTGGCTTACTCTGGAAACACCATATATTTT
.	.	TRBV5-1	TRBJ1-2	CASSLGGVIRGSYGYTF	TGCGCCAGCAGCTTGGGCGGGGTCATTCGGGGATCCTATGGCTACACCTTC
TRBD1	once	TRBV4-3	TRBJ1-6	CASSQTGAYNSPLHF	TGCGCCAGCAGCCAGACAGGGGCATATAATTCACCCCTCCACTTT
.	once	TRBV2	TRBJ2-7	CASNSPGGTYEQYF	TGTGCCAGCAACTCCCCTGGGGGGACCTACGAGCAGTACTTC
.	.	TRBV19	TRBJ1-1	CASSISSGWMNTEAFF	TGTGCCAGTAGTATATCATCCGGTTGGATGAACACTGAAGCTTTCTTT
TRBD1	once	TRBV4-1	TRBJ2-1	CASSQGVLGQGYNEQFF	TGCGCCAGCAGCCAAGGGGTTTTGGGACAGGGATACAATGAGCAGTTCTTC
TRBD1	.	TRBV18	TRBJ2-7	CASSPTRDSSYEQYF	TGTGCCAGCTCACCAACTAGGGACAGCTCCTACGAGCAGTACTTC
TRBD2	.	TRBV4-3	TRBJ2-5	CASSRGRGKETQYF	TGCGCCAGCAGCCGGGGGAGGGGAAAAGAGACCCAGTACTTC
TRBD1	.	TRBV19	TRBJ2-7	CASSETGLLGEQYF	TGTGCCAGTAGTGAGACAGGGCTCTTGGGCGAGCAGTACTTC
TRBD2	.	TRBV5-4	TRBJ2-5	CASSLAAGGETQYF	TGTGCCAGCAGCTTGGCGGCGGGAGGGGAGACCCAGTACTTC
TRBD1	.	TRBV5-6	TRBJ2-1	CASSVRDSAYNEQFF	TGTGCCAGCAGCGTACGGGACAGCGCCTACAATGAGCAGTTCTTC
.	.	TRBV18	TRBJ2-5	CASSPLGSKETQYF	TGTGCCAGCTCACCTTTAGGCAGTAAAGAGACCCAGTACTTC
TRBD1	.	TRBV12-5	TRBJ2-5	CASGRGRQGSETQYF	TGTGCTAGTGGTAGGGGGCGACAGGGGTCAGAGACCCAGTACTTC